The 10 T cell receptor beta chains below all came from one sample that was sequenced in a study of naive and memory T cell subsets. Both TRBC1 and TRBC2 were covered by a beta constant-region primer of two equimolar oligonucleotides. TCRdb independently ran MiXCR on the UMI-ligation and nested PCR reads; one entry per CDR3 protein. The sample consists of roughly 27,000 distinct CDR3 sequences, about 10% of them appearing once. The sequencing sample was made of effector memory CD4+ T cells from blood. Noted subset: effector memory, CD45RA- CD27-. These receptor sequences come from a human donor in good health.

This chain uses TRBV18 with TRBJ2-3; 10 bases are a match to TRBD1. CDR3 length equals 15 residues. V shed 0 bases and J 4 bases; nucleotides not matched to a gene: 1. Germline V CDR1 and CDR2: KGHSH, LQKENI. The CDR3, as DNA: TGTGCCAGCTCACCACCGGGACAGGGGTCAGATACGCAGTATTTT. Amino acids: CASSPPGQGSDTQYF.

In this sample, this clonotype is medium-sized. The chain is built from TRBV2 and TRBJ2-7, with a tentative D call TRBD1 (6 bases). Germline CDR1 is SNHLY and CDR2 is FYNNEI. The CDR3 has 13 amino acids. Deletions cut 5 bases from V and 5 bases from J, with 13 bases between. The chain's CDR3 is CASSYRVRDEQYF. In DNA, the CDR3 is TGTGCCAGCAGTTACAGGGTCAGGGACGAGCAGTACTTC.

This rearrangement joins TRBV2 to TRBJ2-1, with D perhaps matching TRBD1 (6 bases). This CDR3 is built from 15 residues. V lost 6 bases to trimming and J lost 3 bases, with 15 bases between them. The germline CDR1 and CDR2 sequences are SNHLY and FYNNEI. The CDR3 region has the DNA TGTGCCAGCAGAGCCGACAGGCACATCTACAATGAGCAGTTCTTC. Encoded protein: CASRADRHIYNEQFF.

The gene calls are TRBV7-2 and TRBJ1-4; perhaps TRBD1 as D (6 bases). V was cut by 5 bases and J by 7 bases, with 17 bases left in between. From germline, CDR1 is SGHTA and CDR2 FQGNSA. The CDR3 runs 15 residues. The chain's CDR3 is CASSASQGLVEKLFF. CDR3 bases: TGTGCCAGCAGCGCCTCACAGGGTTTGGTTGAAAAACTGTTTTTT.

The rearrangement joins TRBV21-1 to TRBJ2-2; the DNA was not used to check the table's D call, TRBD1. TRBV21-1 is an annotated pseudogene. The CDR3 runs 16 residues. CDR3 sequence: CASSIDSSGFTGELFF. CDR3 nucleotides: TGTGCCAGCAGCATCGACAGCTCTGGATTCACCGGGGAGCTGTTTTTT.

This clonotype was seen repeatedly, ten times or more. The chain combines TRBV28 with TRBJ1-1, with 7 bases matching TRBD1. With V trimmed by 7 bases and J by 0 bases, 8 bases remained unmatched. Germline V CDR1 and CDR2: MDHEN, SYDVKM. The CDR3 contains 15 residues. The CDR3 is CASTLTGPMNTEAFF. The CDR3, as DNA: TGTGCCAGCACCTTGACAGGGCCTATGAACACTGAAGCTTTCTTT.

This clonotype was observed at least ten times. The chain employs TRBV28 and TRBJ2-7, with D hard to call. Trimming took 6 bases from V and 2 from J, leaving 14 bases between them. CDR3 length equals 14 residues. Germline values: CDR1 MDHEN, CDR2 SYDVKM. For the CDR3, the DNA is TGTGCCAGCAGACCCTTAGCAGCGACCTACGAGCAGTACTTC. This translates into CASRPLAATYEQYF.

CDR3 region: CASSLRYSGYEQYF. CDR3 DNA sequence: TGTGCCAGCAGCTTAAGGTACAGCGGCTACGAGCAGTACTTC. V usage is TRBV11-3 and J usage is TRBJ2-7; tentatively, D is TRBD2 (5 bases). This CDR3 region has 14 residues. The germline V gene encodes CDR1 SGHNT and CDR2 YENEEA. The V end was cut by 2 bases, the J end by 3 bases, with 11 bases between.

The chain employs TRBV6-2 or TRBV6-3 and TRBJ2-1; possibly TRBD2 for D (6 bases). The CDR3 loop spans 14 amino acids. CDR1 is MNHEY and CDR2 is SVGEGT in the germline V gene. V lost 2 bases, J lost 6 bases, and 11 bases lay in between. CDR3 region: CASSYKASANEQFF. The CDR3 nucleotides are TGTGCCAGCAGTTACAAGGCTAGCGCCAATGAGCAGTTCTTC.

The chain uses TRBV5-1 and TRBJ1-4; D call uncertain. Looked up from germline, CDR1 is SGHRS and CDR2 is YFSETQ. This CDR3 has 13 amino acids. V was cut by 4 bases and J by 5 bases, with 9 bases left in between. In DNA form, the CDR3 reads TGCGCCAGCAGCACAGACCCGAATGAAAAACTGTTTTTT. It is translated as CASSTDPNEKLFF.